This T cell receptor (beta chain) is from a study of blood T cells in healthy people across ages. Alongside a J-beta primer mix, a sample-barcoded 5' primer served in a second PCR lasting about 6 to 12 cycles. Each CDR3 protein is one row after TCRdb ran MiXCR on the 5' RACE reads. This sample carries about 630,000 distinct CDR3 sequences, 20% to 25% of them seen once, and the ten largest clones take about 3.6%. This clonotype was observed once. Its matching antigen is unknown. Total RNA was isolated from each sample in quantities of at least 6 micrograms. Findings of the study overall: Unsorted PBMC material precluded a definitive naive versus antigen-experienced comparison. In older individuals, TCR beta diversity per million T cells was lower, falling roughly linearly with age.

Trimming took 6 bases from V and 4 from J, leaving 9 bases between them. CDR3 length: 12 residues. Germline-derived CDR1 and CDR2 are MNHEY and SVGAGI. This TCR derives from a man in his 70s in good health. Sequencing was done on a sample of blood. V usage is TRBV6-5 and J usage is TRBJ1-2; D perhaps matches TRBD1 (5 bases). In DNA form, the CDR3 reads TGTGCCAGCAGAGCCGGGACCTATGGCTACACCTTC. It is translated as CASRAGTYGYTF.